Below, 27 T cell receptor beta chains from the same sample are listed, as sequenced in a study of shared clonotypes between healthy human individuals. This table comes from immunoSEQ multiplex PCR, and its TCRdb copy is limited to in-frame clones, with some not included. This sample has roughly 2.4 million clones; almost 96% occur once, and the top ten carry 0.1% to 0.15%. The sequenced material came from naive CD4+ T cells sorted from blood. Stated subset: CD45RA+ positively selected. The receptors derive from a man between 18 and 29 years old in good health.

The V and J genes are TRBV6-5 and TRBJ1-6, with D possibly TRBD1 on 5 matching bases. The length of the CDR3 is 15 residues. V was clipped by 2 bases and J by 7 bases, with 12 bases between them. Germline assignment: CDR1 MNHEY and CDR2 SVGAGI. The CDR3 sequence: CASSYGGDGNSPLHF. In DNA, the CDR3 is TGTGCCAGCAGTTACGGGGGGGACGGAAATTCACCCCTCCACTTT.

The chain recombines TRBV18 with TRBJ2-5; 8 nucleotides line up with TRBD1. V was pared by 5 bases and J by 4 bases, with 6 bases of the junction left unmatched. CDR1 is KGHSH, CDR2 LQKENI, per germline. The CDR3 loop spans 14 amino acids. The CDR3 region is CASSVDRGGETQYF. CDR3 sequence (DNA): TGTGCCAGCTCAGTAGACAGGGGCGGAGAGACCCAGTACTTC.

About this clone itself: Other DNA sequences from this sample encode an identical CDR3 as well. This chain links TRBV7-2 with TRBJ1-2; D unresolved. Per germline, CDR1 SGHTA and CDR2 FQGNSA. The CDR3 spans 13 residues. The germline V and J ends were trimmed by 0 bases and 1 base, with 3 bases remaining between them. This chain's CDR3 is CASSLALNYGYTF. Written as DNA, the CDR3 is TGTGCCAGCAGCTTAGCACTTAACTATGGCTACACCTTC. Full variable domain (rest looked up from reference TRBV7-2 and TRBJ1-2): GAGVSQSPSNKVTEKGKDVELRCDPISGHTALYWYRQSLGQGLEFLIYFQGNSAPDKSGLPSDRFSAERTGGSVSTLTIQRTQQEDSAVYLCASSLALNYGYTFGSGTRLTVV.

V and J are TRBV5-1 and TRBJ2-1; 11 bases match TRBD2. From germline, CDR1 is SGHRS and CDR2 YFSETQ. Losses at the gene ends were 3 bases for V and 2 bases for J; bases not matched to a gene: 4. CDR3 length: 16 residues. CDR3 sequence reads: CASSSTTSGTYNEQFF. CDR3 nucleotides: TGCGCCAGCAGCTCTACGACTAGCGGGACCTACAATGAGCAGTTCTTC.

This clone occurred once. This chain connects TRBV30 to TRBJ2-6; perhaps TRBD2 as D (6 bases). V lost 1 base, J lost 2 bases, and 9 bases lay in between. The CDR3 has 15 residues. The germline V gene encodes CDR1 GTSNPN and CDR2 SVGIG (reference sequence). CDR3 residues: CAWSATGAGANVLTF. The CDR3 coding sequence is TGTGCCTGGAGTGCTACGGGAGCTGGGGCCAACGTCCTGACTTTC.

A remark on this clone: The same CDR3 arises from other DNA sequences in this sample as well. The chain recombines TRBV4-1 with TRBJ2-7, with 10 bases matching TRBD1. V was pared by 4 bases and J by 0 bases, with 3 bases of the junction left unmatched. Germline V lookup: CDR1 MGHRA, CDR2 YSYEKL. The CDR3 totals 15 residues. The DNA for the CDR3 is TGCGCCAGCAGCCGAGGACAGGGGGACTCCTACGAGCAGTACTTC. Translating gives CASSRGQGDSYEQYF.

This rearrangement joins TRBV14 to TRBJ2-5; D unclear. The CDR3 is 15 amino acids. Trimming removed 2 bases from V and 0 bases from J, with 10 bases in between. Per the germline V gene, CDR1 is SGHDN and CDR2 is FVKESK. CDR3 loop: CASSQTRWYQETQYF. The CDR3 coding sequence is TGTGCCAGCAGCCAAACCCGGTGGTACCAAGAGACCCAGTACTTC.

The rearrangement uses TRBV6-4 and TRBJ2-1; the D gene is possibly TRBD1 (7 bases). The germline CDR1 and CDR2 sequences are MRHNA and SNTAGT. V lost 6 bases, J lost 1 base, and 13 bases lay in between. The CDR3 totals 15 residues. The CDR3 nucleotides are TGTGCCAGCAGCGCAGGGGGAGGTTCCTACAATGAGCAGTTCTTC. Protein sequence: CASSAGGGSYNEQFF.

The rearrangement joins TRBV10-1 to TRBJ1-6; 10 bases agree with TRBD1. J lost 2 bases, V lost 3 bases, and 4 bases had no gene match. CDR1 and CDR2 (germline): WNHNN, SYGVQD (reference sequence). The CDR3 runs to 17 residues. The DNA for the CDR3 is TGCGCCAGCAGTGACGGGACAGGGGCAGCCTATAATTCACCCCTCCACTTT. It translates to CASSDGTGAAYNSPLHF.

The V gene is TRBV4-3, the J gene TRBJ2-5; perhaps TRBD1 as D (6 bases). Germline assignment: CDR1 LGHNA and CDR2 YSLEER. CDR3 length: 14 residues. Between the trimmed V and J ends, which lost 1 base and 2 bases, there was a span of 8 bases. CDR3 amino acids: CASSQGQAQETQYF. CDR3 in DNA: TGCGCCAGCAGCCAAGGACAGGCACAAGAGACCCAGTACTTC.

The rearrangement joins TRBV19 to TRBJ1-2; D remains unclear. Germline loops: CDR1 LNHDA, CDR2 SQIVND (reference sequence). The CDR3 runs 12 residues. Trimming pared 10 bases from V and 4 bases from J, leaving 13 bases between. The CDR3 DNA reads TGTGCCACCGTGAGCGCCCGCTATGGCTACACCTTC. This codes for CATVSARYGYTF.

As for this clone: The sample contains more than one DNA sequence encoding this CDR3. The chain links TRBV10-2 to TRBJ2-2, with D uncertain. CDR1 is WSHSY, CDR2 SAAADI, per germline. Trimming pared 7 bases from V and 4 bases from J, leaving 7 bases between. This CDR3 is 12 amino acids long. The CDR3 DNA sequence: TGCGCCAGCATACCGAGCACCGGGGAGCTGTTTTTT. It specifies CASIPSTGELFF.

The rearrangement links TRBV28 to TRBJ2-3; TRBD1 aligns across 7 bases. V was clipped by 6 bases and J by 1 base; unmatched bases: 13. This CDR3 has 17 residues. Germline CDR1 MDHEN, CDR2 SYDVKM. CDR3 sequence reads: CASSPGQPALRTDTQYF. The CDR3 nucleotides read TGTGCCAGCAGCCCGGGACAGCCAGCTCTCCGCACAGATACGCAGTATTTT.

DNA for the CDR3: TGTGCCATCAAGTCTAGCACAGATACGCAGTATTTT. This translates into CAIKSSTDTQYF. The chain recombines TRBV10-3 with TRBJ2-3; D uncertain. V was clipped by 7 bases and J by 0 bases, with 5 bases between them. The CDR3 is 12 residues long. Germline CDR1 is ENHRY and CDR2 is SYGVKD.

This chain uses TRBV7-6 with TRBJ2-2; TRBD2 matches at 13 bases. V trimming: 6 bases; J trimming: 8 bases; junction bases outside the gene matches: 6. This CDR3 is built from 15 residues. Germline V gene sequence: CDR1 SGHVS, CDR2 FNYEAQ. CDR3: CASRRTSGSPGELFF. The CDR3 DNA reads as TGTGCCAGCAGGCGGACTAGCGGGAGCCCGGGGGAGCTGTTTTTT.

The CDR3 is CASRGGRGNSPLHF. The DNA of the CDR3 is TGTGCCAGCAGGGGGGGTCGTGGGAATTCACCCCTCCACTTT. This chain links TRBV9 with TRBJ1-6, with a possible D match to TRBD1 (5 bases). V dropped 5 bases and J dropped 7 bases, with 13 bases sitting between them. Germline CDR1 reads SGDLS; CDR2 reads YYNGEE. The CDR3 contains 14 residues.

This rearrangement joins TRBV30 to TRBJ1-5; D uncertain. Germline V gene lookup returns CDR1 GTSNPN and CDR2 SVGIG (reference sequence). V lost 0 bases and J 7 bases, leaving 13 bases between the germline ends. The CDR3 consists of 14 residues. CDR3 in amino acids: CAWSVERRRQPQHF. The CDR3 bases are TGTGCCTGGAGTGTAGAAAGGAGACGCCAGCCCCAGCATTTT.

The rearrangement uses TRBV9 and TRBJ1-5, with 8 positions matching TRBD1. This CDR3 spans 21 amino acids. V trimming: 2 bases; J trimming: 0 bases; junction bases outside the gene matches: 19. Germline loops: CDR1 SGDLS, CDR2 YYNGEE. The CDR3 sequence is CASSVAGGSRAGNHSNQPQHF. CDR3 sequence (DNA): TGTGCCAGCAGCGTTGCAGGGGGCAGTCGGGCCGGGAATCATAGCAATCAGCCCCAGCATTTT.

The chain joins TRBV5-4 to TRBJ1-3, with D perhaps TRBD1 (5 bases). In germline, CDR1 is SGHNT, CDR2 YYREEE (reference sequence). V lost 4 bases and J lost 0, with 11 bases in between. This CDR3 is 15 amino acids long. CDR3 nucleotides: TGTGCCAGCAGCGAGAGGGACGTCTCTGGAAACACCATATATTTT. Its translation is CASSERDVSGNTIYF.

The CDR3 loop is CSVRSSGSYEQYF. In DNA, the CDR3 is TGCAGCGTTCGGTCTAGTGGGTCCTACGAGCAGTACTTC. The chain joins TRBV29-1 to TRBJ2-7; D not resolved. V gave up 5 bases and J gave up 1 base, with 12 bases separating them. This CDR3 has 13 residues. Germline V gives CDR1 SQVTM, CDR2 ANQGSEA.

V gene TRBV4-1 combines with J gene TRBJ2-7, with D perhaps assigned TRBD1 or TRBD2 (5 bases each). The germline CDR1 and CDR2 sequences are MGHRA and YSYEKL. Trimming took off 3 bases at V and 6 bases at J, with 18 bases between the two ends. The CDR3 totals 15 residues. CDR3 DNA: TGCGCCAGCAGCCAGTCCGGGACCGGTCATTCCGAGCAGTACTTC. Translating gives CASSQSGTGHSEQYF.

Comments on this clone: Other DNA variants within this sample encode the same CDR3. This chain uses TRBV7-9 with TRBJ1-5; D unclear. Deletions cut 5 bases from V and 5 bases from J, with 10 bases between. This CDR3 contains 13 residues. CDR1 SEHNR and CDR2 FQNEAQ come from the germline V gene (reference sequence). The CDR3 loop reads CASSPGGDQPQHF. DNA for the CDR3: TGTGCCAGCAGCCCGGGTGGAGATCAGCCCCAGCATTTT.

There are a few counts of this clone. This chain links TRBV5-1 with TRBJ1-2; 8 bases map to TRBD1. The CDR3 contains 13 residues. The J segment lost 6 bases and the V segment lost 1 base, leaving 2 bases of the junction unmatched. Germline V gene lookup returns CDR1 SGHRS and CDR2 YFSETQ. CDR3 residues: CASSLQQGDGYTF. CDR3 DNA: TGCGCCAGCAGCTTGCAACAGGGGGATGGCTACACCTTC.

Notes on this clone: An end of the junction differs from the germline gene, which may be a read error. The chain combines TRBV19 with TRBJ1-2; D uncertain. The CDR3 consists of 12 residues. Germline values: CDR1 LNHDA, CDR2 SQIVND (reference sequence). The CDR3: CASVIGSAKPSF. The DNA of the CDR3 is TGTGCCAGCGTTATTGGCAGTGCCAAACCCTCCTTC.

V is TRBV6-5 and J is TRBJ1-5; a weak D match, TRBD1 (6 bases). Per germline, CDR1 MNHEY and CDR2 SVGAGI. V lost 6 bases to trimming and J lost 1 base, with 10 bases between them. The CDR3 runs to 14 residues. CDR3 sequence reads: CASRNRESNQPQHF. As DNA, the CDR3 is TGTGCCAGCAGAAACAGGGAGAGCAATCAGCCCCAGCATTTT.

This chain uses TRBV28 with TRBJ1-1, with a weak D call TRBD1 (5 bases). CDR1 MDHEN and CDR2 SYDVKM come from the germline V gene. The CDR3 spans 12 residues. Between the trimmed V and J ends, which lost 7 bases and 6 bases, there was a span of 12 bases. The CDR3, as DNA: TGTGCCAGCACAAGGACAAGTCCTGAAGCTTTCTTT. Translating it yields CASTRTSPEAFF.

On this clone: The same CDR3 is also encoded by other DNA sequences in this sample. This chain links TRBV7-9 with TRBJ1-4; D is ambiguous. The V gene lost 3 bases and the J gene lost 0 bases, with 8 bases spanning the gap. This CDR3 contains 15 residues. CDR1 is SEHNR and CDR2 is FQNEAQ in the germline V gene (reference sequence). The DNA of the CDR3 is TGTGCCAGCAGCTTGGGTACAGCAACTAATGAAAAACTGTTTTTT. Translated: CASSLGTATNEKLFF.